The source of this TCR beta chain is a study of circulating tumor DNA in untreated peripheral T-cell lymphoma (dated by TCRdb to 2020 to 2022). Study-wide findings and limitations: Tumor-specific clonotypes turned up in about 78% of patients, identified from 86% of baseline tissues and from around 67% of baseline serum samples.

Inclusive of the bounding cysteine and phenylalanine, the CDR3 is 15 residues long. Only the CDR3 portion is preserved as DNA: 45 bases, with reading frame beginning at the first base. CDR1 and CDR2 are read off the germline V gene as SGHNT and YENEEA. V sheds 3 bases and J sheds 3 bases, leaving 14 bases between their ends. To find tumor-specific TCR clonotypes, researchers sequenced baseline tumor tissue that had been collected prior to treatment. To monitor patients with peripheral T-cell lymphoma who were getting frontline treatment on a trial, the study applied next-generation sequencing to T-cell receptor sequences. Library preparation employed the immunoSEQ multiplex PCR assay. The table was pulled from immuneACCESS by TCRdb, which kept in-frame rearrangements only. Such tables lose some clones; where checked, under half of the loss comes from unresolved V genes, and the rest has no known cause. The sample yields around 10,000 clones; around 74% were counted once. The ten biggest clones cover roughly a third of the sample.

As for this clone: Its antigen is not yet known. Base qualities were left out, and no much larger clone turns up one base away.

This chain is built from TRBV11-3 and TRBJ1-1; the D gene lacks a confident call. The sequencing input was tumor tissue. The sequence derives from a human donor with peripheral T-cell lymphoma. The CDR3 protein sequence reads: CASSFRENGDTEAFF. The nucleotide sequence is TGTGCCAGCAGCTTCCGGGAAAATGGGGACACTGAAGCTTTCTTT.